This is a list of T cell receptor beta chains from one sample in a study of T cells in Graves' hyperthyroidism and ophthalmopathy. TCRdb ran MiXCR on the multiplex PCR reads and lists one entry per CDR3 protein. The sample contains nearly 600,000 distinct CDR3 sequences, approximately 15% of which appear only once. The sequenced material came from blood. The receptors originated from a woman in her late teens or twenties with Graves' ophthalmopathy. Both conserved end residues are part of each CDR3. Each record gives: clone size, V gene, D gene, J gene, CDR3 DNA, CDR3 protein. The D gene is left open where the match is weak. Some rows have no size entry. The others give once, few or many, or a class for an expanded clone.

abundance: many; v_gene: TRBV11-3; d_gene: TRBD1; j_gene: TRBJ2-2; CDR3nt: TGTGCCAGCAGTACCACCGGGACAGGGGACACCGGGGAGCTGTTTTTT; CDR3aa: CASSTTGTGDTGELFF
abundance: .; v_gene: TRBV7-9; d_gene: .; j_gene: TRBJ2-7; CDR3nt: TGTGCCAGCAGCTCACAGGGGACTCGGGGGTACGAGCAGTACTTC; CDR3aa: CASSSQGTRGYEQYF
abundance: many; v_gene: TRBV12-3/TRBV12-4; d_gene: .; j_gene: TRBJ1-1; CDR3nt: TGTGCCAGCAGTAAGGACAATTCTTGGGGGAACACTGAAGCTTTCTTT; CDR3aa: CASSKDNSWGNTEAFF
abundance: many; v_gene: TRBV30; d_gene: .; j_gene: TRBJ1-5; CDR3nt: TGTGCCTGGAGTGGACGGGACAATCAGCCCCAGCATTTT; CDR3aa: CAWSGRDNQPQHF
abundance: .; v_gene: TRBV20-1; d_gene: TRBD1; j_gene: TRBJ1-5; CDR3nt: TGCAGTGCTAGGGGCCCGGGACAGGGAGGCAATCAGCCCCAGCATTTT; CDR3aa: CSARGPGQGGNQPQHF
abundance: .; v_gene: TRBV7-3; d_gene: .; j_gene: TRBJ1-3; CDR3nt: TGTGCCAGCAGCCTAGTTAACGGTGGAAACACCATATATTTT; CDR3aa: CASSLVNGGNTIYF
abundance: .; v_gene: TRBV24-1; d_gene: .; j_gene: TRBJ2-1; CDR3nt: TGTGCCACCAGTGATCTCCCGGGGGGGGCAGGGGGCACCTACAATGAGCAGTTCTTC; CDR3aa: CATSDLPGGAGGTYNEQFF
abundance: many; v_gene: TRBV7-9; d_gene: TRBD1; j_gene: TRBJ2-7; CDR3nt: TGTGCCAGCAGCTCAAACAGGGGGGATTCCTACGAGCAGTACTTC; CDR3aa: CASSSNRGDSYEQYF
abundance: .; v_gene: TRBV4-1; d_gene: TRBD1; j_gene: TRBJ1-5; CDR3nt: TGCGCCAGCAGCCAATTGATGGGGACAGGGGCGGCTCAGCCCCAGCATTTT; CDR3aa: CASSQLMGTGAAQPQHF
abundance: many; v_gene: TRBV28; d_gene: TRBD1; j_gene: TRBJ2-3; CDR3nt: TGTGCCAGCAGTTTTTTTCAGGGGGCGGGAGATACGCAGTATTTT; CDR3aa: CASSFFQGAGDTQYF
abundance: few; v_gene: TRBV29-1; d_gene: .; j_gene: TRBJ2-1; CDR3nt: TGCAGCGTTGAAAAGCGACAGTCGGTCCCCTACAATGAGCAGTTCTTC; CDR3aa: CSVEKRQSVPYNEQFF
abundance: few; v_gene: TRBV27; d_gene: .; j_gene: TRBJ2-5; CDR3nt: TGTGCCAGCAGTTTAAGGACCGCCCTCCAAGAGACCCAGTACTTC; CDR3aa: CASSLRTALQETQYF
abundance: .; v_gene: TRBV7-3; d_gene: .; j_gene: TRBJ2-6; CDR3nt: TGTGCCAGCAGCCTCTTTGGGTCTGGGGCCAACGTCCTGACTTTC; CDR3aa: CASSLFGSGANVLTF
abundance: many; v_gene: TRBV7-8; d_gene: .; j_gene: TRBJ1-1; CDR3nt: TGTGCCAGCAGCTTCGGCACGGGCTCAACCGGCGCTTTCTTT; CDR3aa: CASSFGTGSTGAFF
abundance: .; v_gene: TRBV7-2; d_gene: TRBD1; j_gene: TRBJ2-7; CDR3nt: TGTGCCAGCAGGACAGGGACATTCACCTACGAGCAGTACTTC; CDR3aa: CASRTGTFTYEQYF
abundance: .; v_gene: TRBV27; d_gene: .; j_gene: TRBJ1-3; CDR3nt: TGTGCCAGCAGTTTATCGACGGGAGACGGAAACACCATATATTTT; CDR3aa: CASSLSTGDGNTIYF
abundance: few; v_gene: TRBV27; d_gene: .; j_gene: TRBJ2-7; CDR3nt: TGTGCCAGCAGTTTGAACGGGGGCGGCCTCGAGCAGTACTTC; CDR3aa: CASSLNGGGLEQYF
abundance: many; v_gene: TRBV12-3/TRBV12-4; d_gene: TRBD2; j_gene: TRBJ2-3; CDR3nt: TGTGCCAGCAGTTCCACTAGCGGCACCACAGATACGCAGTATTTT; CDR3aa: CASSSTSGTTDTQYF
abundance: few; v_gene: TRBV15; d_gene: .; j_gene: TRBJ1-1; CDR3nt: TGTGCCACCAGCAGAGATCACCGGGGGAACACTGAAGCTTTCTTT; CDR3aa: CATSRDHRGNTEAFF
abundance: many; v_gene: TRBV20-1; d_gene: .; j_gene: TRBJ2-3; CDR3nt: TGCAACGGGCTTCTAAGGCTCACAGATACGCAGTATTTT; CDR3aa: CNGLLRLTDTQYF
abundance: few; v_gene: TRBV11-2; d_gene: .; j_gene: TRBJ2-1; CDR3nt: TGTGCCAGCAGCTTAATAGGGGTAGGCTACAATGAGCAGTTCTTC; CDR3aa: CASSLIGVGYNEQFF